This T cell receptor (beta chain) was documented in a study of T cells in Graves' hyperthyroidism and ophthalmopathy. TCR beta CDR3 regions were amplified from RNA. First-round RT-PCR with HTBI primers amplified the TCR CDR3 region. TCRdb redid the calling of the multiplex PCR reads with MiXCR, one entry per CDR3 protein. The data contain 600,000 to 900,000 distinct CDR3 sequences, about a sixth of them singletons. The hyperthyroidism was newly diagnosed and had lasted under 2 months; the patients were aged 18 to 65. Used for diagnoses were clinical symptoms, serum thyroxine and TRAb, thyroid ultrasound and orbital computed tomography. This clonotype was detected a few times. Input material: blood. The TCR was taken from a man younger than 30 with Graves' hyperthyroidism.

The CDR3 nucleotides are TGTGCCAGCAGTGGAGACAGCCTTGGGCCCCAGCATTTT. Its protein product is CASSGDSLGPQHF. The chain has TRBV6-4 and TRBJ1-5, with D perhaps matching TRBD1 (5 bases). Germline V gene lookup returns CDR1 MRHNA and CDR2 SNTAGT. The CDR3 loop spans 13 amino acids. The V end was cut by 4 bases, the J end by 9 bases, with 13 bases between.